Sequencing of this T cell receptor (beta chain) was carried out in a study of cytomegalovirus exposure and HLA in healthy donors. Findings of the study overall: CMV serostatus alone was available as immune exposure information. Looking again later, the authors saw that most CMV-associated TCR beta chains seemed HLA-restricted.

60 Vbeta and 13 Jbeta primers were used in PCR. Only in-frame clones appear in the TCRdb table, and some are missing; sequencing was by immunoSEQ multiplex PCR. The table records 150,000 to 200,000 clones, approximately 83% of them present only once. Healthy people donating bone marrow made up the donors. As to this clone: Antigen unknown.

The receptor was isolated from a woman under 30 in good health and CMV-seronegative. Specimen: PBMCs.

The CDR3 DNA follows: TGTGCCAGCAGCGCGGGGGGGTTATCGAGCAATCAGCCCCAGCATTTT. This sequence encodes CASSAGGLSSNQPQHF. The rearrangement links TRBV9 to TRBJ1-5, with D possibly TRBD1 on 5 matching bases. Trimming pared 3 bases from V and 1 base from J, leaving 14 bases between. There are 16 residues in the CDR3. CDR1 and CDR2 from the germline V gene are SGDLS and YYNGEE. Variable domain in full (rest from reference TRBV9 and TRBJ1-5): DSGVTQTPKHLITATGQRVTLRCSPRSGDLSVYWYQQSLDQGLQFLIQYYNGEERAKGNILERFSAQQFPDLHSELNLSSLELGDSALYFCASSAGGLSSNQPQHFGDGTRLSIL.